The TCR beta chain described here comes from a study of blood T cell repertoires in COVID-19. Study details: Whether acute or convalescent, the COVID-19 samples came from the United States, Italy and Spain. In each case, the material was cDNA or gDNA derived from T cells, B-cell-depleted T cells, or PBMCs.

Using immunoSEQ multiplex PCR, the repertoire was profiled, and TCRdb retains in-frame clones only, with some absent. The profile shows under 150,000 clones, around 83% of them singletons. The CDR3 is made up of 13 amino acids. The V gene's germline CDR1 is SEHNR and CDR2 FQNEAQ (reference sequence). The V and J ends lost 4 bases and 6 bases respectively, with 10 bases between them. This clone has more than one count but fewer than ten. Material for sequencing was PBMCs or T cells enriched from blood (not recorded which). This clonotype was sampled from a woman in her fifties or sixties who had been exposed to COVID-19. The rearrangement links TRBV7-9 to TRBJ1-5; no firm D call. The CDR3 is CASSWEWSQPQHF. As DNA, the CDR3 is TGTGCCAGCAGCTGGGAGTGGTCTCAGCCCCAGCATTTT. Using reference TRBV7-9 and TRBJ1-5 for the parts outside the CDR3, the full variable domain is DTGVSQNPRHKITKRGQNVTFRCDPISEHNRLYWYRQTLGQGPEFLTYFQNEAQLEKSRLLSDRFSAERPKGSFSTLEIQRTEQGDSAMYLCASSWEWSQPQHFGDGTRLSIL.